This entry concerns a single T cell receptor (beta chain). This clone has just one count. The target of this receptor is not known. Base qualities are missing; no much larger clone stands one base away. Participants in the prospective study were enrolled through a virtual design, were aged roughly 18 to 95 years, and lived in 24 United States geographic areas. In the prospective study, cohorts were assigned on the basis of participant-reported clinical history obtained from a screening survey and a study questionnaire. In the prospective study, whole blood, serum and a nasopharyngeal or oropharyngeal swab were collected from each participant by mobile phlebotomists. Participants in the prospective study had the option to provide additional blood draws and questionnaires over a 2-month period. Prospective study blood samples were shipped either frozen or at room temperature before DNA extraction. These data belong to a study of blood T cell repertoires in COVID-19 (dated by TCRdb to 2018 to 2020). Concerning the study at large: Samples covering the acute and convalescent phases of COVID-19 were provided by collaborators in the United States, Italy and Spain. Where available, HLA class I and class II types were taken from metadata supplied by the sample provider and were not determined by assay-based typing. The material from the prospective study consisted of cDNA or gDNA derived from T cells, B-cell-depleted T cells, or PBMCs. A freely available public database, intended as a resource for researchers studying the immune response to SARS-CoV-2, is where the repertoires were released. Sample metadata almost always included a de-identified subject ID, COVID-19 status, age in years and sex. The dataset comprised deeply sampled blood TCRbeta repertoires from subjects exposed to, actively infected with, or recovered from COVID-19. Samples were obtained from the ongoing ImmuneRACE study (first 160 participants) and from 1,254 subjects provided by 6 global collaborators.

Overall study results and their limits: How much clinical and demographic metadata was included differed by source and by participant, and the metadata was provided uncurated.

The immunoSEQ Assay, a bias-controlled multiplex PCR, was used to amplify TCRbeta CDR3 regions from genomic DNA. Regarding the original processing steps: The number of nucleated cells in each sample was estimated from the amplification of reference gene primers within the assay. Sequence reads were collapsed and filtered to measure the absolute abundance of every unique TCRbeta CDR3 rearrangement. For each sample, productive Simpson clonality was calculated by taking the square root of Simpson's diversity index across productive rearrangements. The table was pulled from immuneACCESS by TCRdb, which kept in-frame rearrangements only. Such tables lose some clones; where checked, under half of the loss comes from unresolved V genes, and the rest has no known cause. That table gives V, J and clone size, and the DNA gave D and trimming. This sample has about 220,000 clones in its table, and roughly 85% of those were observed once. The ten largest clones take up over 3% of the sample.

V loses 3 bases of germline sequence and J loses 2 bases, and the interval between the two ends is 10 bases. CDR1 LNHDA and CDR2 SQIVND were looked up in the germline V gene (reference sequence). The CDR3 sequence holds 14 residues, the cysteine and phenylalanine included. CDR3 DNA only is kept here, 42 bases in frame from base 1. The sequence derives from a woman aged 40-49 years with acute COVID-19. Sequencing was done on a sample of PBMCs or T cells enriched from blood (not recorded which). Recombination joined TRBV19 with TRBJ1-2; a weak D assignment points to TRBD1 (5 bases agree). The CDR3 protein: CASSITRVNYGYTF. The DNA sequence is given as TGTGCCAGTAGTATTACCAGGGTAAACTATGGCTACACCTTC.